These 21 T cell receptor beta chains originate from one sample sequenced in a study of blood T cell repertoires in COVID-19. The assay was immunoSEQ multiplex PCR, and TCRdb's table has in-frame clones only and misses some. The sample lists approximately 470,000 clones, 80% to 90% occurring once. The sample comprised peripheral blood. The receptors stem from a human donor in a cohort sampled during active COVID-19.

CDR3: CATEGLSGSLETQYF. The CDR3, as DNA: TGTGCCACCGAAGGCCTTAGCGGGAGCTTGGAGACCCAGTACTTC. The chain carries TRBV24-1 and TRBJ2-5; 9 bases agree with TRBD2. The germline V gene has CDR1 KGHDR and CDR2 SFDVKD. V was clipped by 9 bases and J by 5 bases; unmatched bases: 12. This CDR3 has 15 amino acids.

V and J are TRBV2 and TRBJ2-5; D is perhaps TRBD1 (6 bases). V lost 8 bases and J 3 bases, leaving 13 bases between the germline ends. Germline V lookup: CDR1 SNHLY, CDR2 FYNNEI. This CDR3 contains 13 residues. The CDR3 reads CASLGAGKETQYF. The DNA for the CDR3 is TGTGCCAGCCTGGGGGCAGGGAAAGAGACCCAGTACTTC. Based on the CDR3 plus reference TRBV2 and TRBJ2-5, the full variable domain is EPEVTQTPSHQVTQMGQEVILRCVPISNHLYFYWYRQILGQKVEFLVSFYNNEISEKSEIFDDQFSVERPDGSNFTLKIRSTKLEDSAMYFCASLGAGKETQYFGPGTRLLVL.

The gene calls are TRBV25-1 and TRBJ1-1; D uncertain. CDR1 and CDR2 (germline): MGHDK, SYGVNS. CDR3 length: 14 residues. V was trimmed by 0 bases and J by 4 bases, leaving 9 bases between them. CDR3 DNA: TGTGCCAGCAGTGAATATAGTGAGGTCACTGAAGCTTTCTTT. This gives the protein CASSEYSEVTEAFF.

The chain uses TRBV11-2 and TRBJ2-1; 9 positions match TRBD1. Germline-derived CDR1 and CDR2 are SGHAT and FQNNGV. CDR3 size: 15 residues. With 5 bases clipped from V and 2 bases from J, the junction kept 4 bases outside the gene matches. CDR3 amino acids: CASSAGTGTYNEQFF. The CDR3 nucleotides are TGTGCCAGCAGCGCCGGGACAGGGACCTACAATGAGCAGTTCTTC.

V gene TRBV29-1 combines with J gene TRBJ2-7; 7 bases are a match to TRBD2. V trimming: 2 bases; J trimming: 0 bases; junction bases outside the gene matches: 10. The CDR3 has 16 residues. CDR1 is SQVTM, CDR2 ANQGSEA, per germline. The CDR3 region is CSVERASGRSSYEQYF. CDR3 nucleotides: TGCAGCGTTGAACGAGCTAGCGGAAGGAGCTCCTACGAGCAGTACTTC.

This chain joins TRBV14 and TRBJ1-2; D is perhaps TRBD1 (5 bases). The CDR3 is 13 residues long. Trimming left V 7 bases short and J 7 bases short, with 16 bases between. CDR1 is SGHDN, CDR2 FVKESK, per germline. CDR3 coding DNA: TGTGCCAGCACAGCCGGAGGGGCGGGTGGCTACACCTTC. Protein product: CASTAGGAGGYTF.

The V gene is TRBV19, the J gene TRBJ1-5, with D perhaps TRBD1 (5 bases). V gave up 1 base and J gave up 1 base, with 17 bases separating them. CDR1 is LNHDA, CDR2 SQIVND, per germline (reference sequence). The CDR3 runs 18 residues. CDR3 sequence reads: CASSIVWAVGASNQPQHF. The CDR3 DNA is TGTGCCAGTAGTATAGTATGGGCGGTAGGGGCCAGCAATCAGCCCCAGCATTTT.

The rearrangement uses TRBV4-2 and TRBJ1-2; D is unclear. The V and J ends lost 0 bases and 2 bases respectively, with 7 bases between them. There are 14 residues in the CDR3. Germline assignment: CDR1 LGHNA and CDR2 YNFKEQ. This chain's CDR3 is CASSQDRRNYGYTF. The CDR3 DNA follows: TGTGCCAGCAGCCAAGATCGGCGGAACTATGGCTACACCTTC.

The rearrangement links TRBV9 to TRBJ1-2; D not resolved. CDR1 is SGDLS, CDR2 YYNGEE, per germline. V was shortened by 3 bases and J by 9 bases, with 15 bases between the two germline ends. The CDR3 covers 13 residues. CDR3 region: CASSASGDRSYTF. The CDR3 bases are TGTGCCAGCAGCGCTTCCGGGGATCGGAGCTACACCTTC.

This chain uses TRBV2 with TRBJ2-7; tentative D call: TRBD1 (5 bases). CDR3 length equals 16 residues. V lost 0 bases and J 0 bases, leaving 12 bases between the germline ends. Germline CDR1 reads SNHLY; CDR2 reads FYNNEI. CDR3 nucleotides: TGTGCCAGCAGTGAAGCGTTTAGGGGAAGCTCCTACGAGCAGTACTTC. This gives the protein CASSEAFRGSSYEQYF.

The gene calls are TRBV4-3 and TRBJ2-2, with 7 positions matching TRBD2. Germline CDR1 is LGHNA and CDR2 is YSLEER. This CDR3 is 17 amino acids long. Losses at the gene ends were 3 bases for V and 0 bases for J; bases not matched to a gene: 7. Here the CDR3 reads CASSHVPGLSNTGELFF. DNA for the CDR3: TGCGCCAGCAGCCACGTCCCGGGACTATCGAACACCGGGGAGCTGTTTTTT.

The J gene is TRBJ2-3, the V gene TRBV4-1, with 12 bases identical to TRBD2. CDR1 MGHRA and CDR2 YSYEKL come from the germline V gene. The CDR3 sequence is 15 residues long. V was pared by 6 bases and J by 1 base, with 2 bases of the junction left unmatched. The CDR3 here is CASRRLAGGTDTQYF. The DNA of the CDR3 is TGCGCCAGCAGGCGACTAGCGGGAGGCACAGATACGCAGTATTTT.

The rearrangement uses TRBV7-9 and TRBJ1-5, with TRBD1 matching 8 bases. The CDR3 consists of 15 residues. J gave up 3 bases and V 3 bases, and 4 bases lay outside the gene matches. Germline V gene data show CDR1 as SEHNR and CDR2 as FQNEAQ (reference sequence). The CDR3 nucleotides read TGTGCCAGCAGCTTGGGGACAGGACTCAATCAGCCCCAGCATTTT. Translated, it gives CASSLGTGLNQPQHF.

This chain connects TRBV19 to TRBJ1-2; D unclear. This CDR3 is 16 amino acids long. V was clipped by 3 bases and J by 3 bases, with 17 bases between them. From germline, CDR1 is LNHDA and CDR2 SQIVND (reference sequence). This CDR3 reads CASSILYSGKDYGYTF. Here the CDR3 DNA reads TGTGCCAGTAGTATCTTATACAGCGGAAAGGACTATGGCTACACCTTC. The variable domain in full, completed from reference TRBV19 and TRBJ1-2, reads DGGITQSPKYLFRKEGQNVTLSCEQNLNHDAMYWYRQDPGQGLRLIYYSQIVNDFQKGDIAEGYSVSREKKESFPLTVTSAQKNPTAFYLCASSILYSGKDYGYTFGSGTRLTVV.

The table lists this clone with a count of one. The V gene is TRBV18, the J gene TRBJ2-3; 16 nucleotides line up with TRBD2. V shed 6 bases, J shed 7 bases, and the junction held 7 bases outside the gene matches. Germline CDR1 reads KGHSH; CDR2 reads LQKENI. The CDR3 is made up of 16 amino acids. CDR3 protein: CASSGLAGGPRNTQYF. CDR3 DNA sequence: TGTGCCAGCTCGGGACTAGCGGGAGGGCCGAGAAATACGCAGTATTTT.

V is TRBV7-2 and J is TRBJ1-4, with D uncertain. The CDR3 has 15 amino acids. Germline assignment: CDR1 SGHTA and CDR2 FQGNSA. V was cut by 7 bases and J by 6 bases, with 18 bases left in between. CDR3 residues: CASIETGRRDEKLFF. The CDR3 DNA follows: TGTGCCAGCATCGAAACGGGGAGAAGGGATGAAAAACTGTTTTTT.

The V call is TRBV3-1 (or the pseudogene TRBV3-2), the J call TRBJ2-1; 14 nucleotides align to TRBD2. CDR3 size: 18 residues. Germline CDR1 reads LGHDT; CDR2 reads YNNKEL (reference sequence). The J segment lost 8 bases and the V segment lost 0 bases, leaving 9 bases of the junction unmatched. The CDR3 nucleotides read TGTGCCAGCAGCCAAGACGCAGCCGGGACTAGCGGGAGCTATGAGCAGTTCTTC. Translated, it gives CASSQDAAGTSGSYEQFF.

The chain links TRBV29-1 to TRBJ2-5, with 7 bases matching TRBD1. Trimming at V came to 2 bases and at J to 5 bases, leaving 8 bases not matched to a gene. The CDR3 extends over 14 amino acids. Germline V CDR1 and CDR2: SQVTM, ANQGSEA. CDR3 in amino acids: CSVEYLDRTETQYF. For the CDR3, the DNA is TGCAGCGTTGAATATCTGGACAGGACCGAGACCCAGTACTTC.

This rearrangement joins TRBV4-1 to TRBJ2-7; D not certain. V was pared by 7 bases and J by 5 bases, with 21 bases between. The CDR3 spans 15 residues. From germline, CDR1 is MGHRA and CDR2 YSYEKL. The CDR3 region has the DNA TGCGCCAGCACCCACGATCCGAACGGAGCCAACGAGCAGTACTTC. Its protein product is CASTHDPNGANEQYF.

The V call is TRBV27, the J call TRBJ2-6; unclear D gene. CDR1 is MNHEY, CDR2 SMNVEV, per germline (reference sequence). V lost 4 bases to trimming and J lost 0 bases, with 19 bases between them. The length of the CDR3 is 19 residues. The CDR3 spells CASSSHGQAASSGANVLTF. CDR3 DNA sequence: TGTGCCAGCAGTTCACATGGGCAGGCCGCAAGCTCTGGGGCCAACGTCCTGACTTTC.

A single count supports this clone. This CDR3 reads CASSPGQGDEKLFF. The CDR3 DNA follows: TGCGCCAGCAGCCCGGGACAGGGGGACGAAAAACTGTTTTTT. The chain joins TRBV5-1 to TRBJ1-4; 11 positions agree with TRBD1. Germline CDR1 and CDR2: SGHRS and YFSETQ. This CDR3 is built from 14 residues. After removal of 4 bases from V and 8 bases from J, the junction contained 4 bases not matched to a gene. Full variable domain (rest looked up from reference TRBV5-1 and TRBJ1-4): KAGVTQTPRYLIKTRGQQVTLSCSPISGHRSVSWYQQTPGQGLQFLFEYFSETQRNKGNFPGRFSGRQFSNSRSEMNVSTLELGDSALYLCASSPGQGDEKLFFGSGTQLSVL.